The 21 T cell receptor beta chains reported below all come from one sample, sequenced in a study of shared clonotypes between healthy human individuals. Repertoires were generated with immunoSEQ multiplex PCR, while TCRdb's copy carries only in-frame clones and drops some. The data contain about 2.1 million clones, under 95% of them singletons. Naive CD8 cells comprised CD45RO-negative, CCR7-positively selected cells, excluding terminally differentiated effector memory CD45RA+ cells. The sample taken for sequencing was naive CD8+ T cells from PBMCs. All receptors come from a man aged 18 to 29 in good health. Some clones in this sample may be carry-over from other donors' samples.

The V call is TRBV29-1, the J call TRBJ1-2; D uncertain. The CDR3 runs 13 residues. Trimming took off 3 bases at V and 10 bases at J, with 18 bases between the two ends. Germline V CDR1 and CDR2: SQVTM, ANQGSEA. The CDR3 DNA sequence: TGCAGCGTTGACATGGCCGGGGATTTCCACTACACCTTC. It specifies CSVDMAGDFHYTF.

The V gene is TRBV28, the J gene TRBJ2-7, with TRBD1 matching 9 bases. CDR3 length equals 13 residues. The V and J ends lost 4 bases and 12 bases, in that order; junction bases with no gene match: 10. The V gene's germline CDR1 is MDHEN and CDR2 SYDVKM. The CDR3 sequence is CASSWTGANAPYF. In DNA, the CDR3 is TGTGCCAGCAGTTGGACAGGGGCAAATGCGCCGTACTTC.

V is TRBV6-6 and J is TRBJ1-2; the D is unclear. Germline V gives CDR1 MNHNY, CDR2 SVGAGI (reference sequence). V shed 0 bases and J shed 8 bases, with 13 bases lying between them. CDR3 length equals 14 residues. In DNA, the CDR3 is TGTGCCAGCAGTTACTCTGAGGGTCCTGGAGGCTACACCTTC. Residues: CASSYSEGPGGYTF.

The chain couples TRBV5-6 to TRBJ2-4; D is ambiguous. The germline gives CDR1 SGHDT, CDR2 YYEEEE. The CDR3 is made up of 11 amino acids. V was clipped by 4 bases and J by 6 bases, with 5 bases between them. The CDR3 DNA reads as TGTGCCAGCAGCCTGCTAAACATTCAGTACTTC. Translating it yields CASSLLNIQYF.

The rearrangement links TRBV4-1 to TRBJ2-7; D might be TRBD2 (7 bases). Germline CDR1 and CDR2: MGHRA and YSYEKL. Between the trimmed V and J ends, which lost 4 bases and 3 bases, there was a span of 19 bases. The CDR3 covers 16 residues. This CDR3 reads CASSLRLGGVGYEQYF. DNA of the CDR3: TGCGCCAGCAGCCTCCGGCTAGGGGGGGTTGGCTACGAGCAGTACTTC.

This chain uses TRBV13 with TRBJ2-1; 9 nucleotides match TRBD1. The CDR3 spans 15 residues. V lost 4 bases and J lost 4; bases outside the gene matches: 5. Germline assignment: CDR1 PRHDT and CDR2 FYEKMQ (reference sequence). CDR3 sequence: CASSSAGQGYNEQFF. CDR3 nucleotide sequence: TGTGCCAGCAGCTCCGCGGGACAGGGATACAATGAGCAGTTCTTC.

The rearrangement joins TRBV2 to TRBJ2-3; no clear D. Germline-derived CDR1 and CDR2 are SNHLY and FYNNEI. V shed 9 bases and J shed 0 bases, with 16 bases lying between them. The CDR3 extends over 15 amino acids. CDR3 protein: CASLRGHASTDTQYF. The CDR3 DNA reads TGTGCCAGTCTTCGAGGCCACGCTAGCACAGATACGCAGTATTTT.

The chain combines TRBV2 with TRBJ2-3; TRBD2 matches at 8 bases. Germline V gene data show CDR1 as SNHLY and CDR2 as FYNNEI. CDR3 length: 16 amino acids. V gave up 1 base and J gave up 3 bases; unmatched junction bases: 6. The CDR3 nucleotides are TGTGCCAGCAGTGAAGGATACGGGAGGGAGACAGATACGCAGTATTTT. It encodes CASSEGYGRETDTQYF.

This clone was counted a single time. V usage is TRBV9 and J usage is TRBJ2-1; a possible D gene is TRBD2 (5 bases). The V end was cut by 0 bases, the J end by 8 bases, with 21 bases between. The CDR3 runs to 17 residues. The germline V gene encodes CDR1 SGDLS and CDR2 YYNGEE. As DNA, the CDR3 is TGTGCCAGCAGCGTAGGGTTCACGGATAGAGGGTGGGATGAGCAGTTCTTC. Translated, it gives CASSVGFTDRGWDEQFF.

This rearrangement joins TRBV6-6 to TRBJ1-4, with D possibly TRBD1 on 6 matching bases. Germline V gene sequence: CDR1 MNHNY, CDR2 SVGAGI (reference sequence). Trimming pared 6 bases from V and 3 bases from J, leaving 14 bases between. This CDR3 contains 15 residues. The CDR3 region has the DNA TGTGCCAGCAGCCAAGACAGGTCGGCTAATGAAAAACTGTTTTTT. Amino acid sequence: CASSQDRSANEKLFF.

The rearrangement uses TRBV6-1 and TRBJ2-6; 8 bases agree with TRBD1. V shed 10 bases and J 0 bases; nucleotides not matched to a gene: 5. The V gene's germline CDR1 is MNHNS and CDR2 SASEGT. This CDR3 has 15 residues. This CDR3 reads CATGQEYSGANVLTF. CDR3 DNA: TGTGCCACGGGACAGGAATACTCTGGGGCCAACGTCCTGACTTTC.

The chain combines TRBV28 with TRBJ2-7; D gene ambiguous. CDR1 is MDHEN and CDR2 is SYDVKM in the germline V gene. Trimming pared 6 bases from V and 7 bases from J, leaving 22 bases between. This CDR3 spans 15 amino acids. Written as DNA, the CDR3 is TGTGCCAGCAGACCCGATAGCAGCGACCCTAGAGAGCAGTACTTC. Translated: CASRPDSSDPREQYF.

The chain is built from TRBV10-3 and TRBJ1-2; 8 nucleotides agree with TRBD1. Germline trimming cut 1 base from V and 6 bases from J; bases unmatched to any gene: 7. The CDR3 extends over 15 amino acids. CDR1 ENHRY and CDR2 SYGVKD come from the germline V gene. The CDR3 nucleotides read TGTGCCATCAGTGAGTACGGCAGGGGGCAGGATGGCTACACCTTC. It encodes CAISEYGRGQDGYTF.

About this clone: Other DNA sequences in the same sample also yield this CDR3. The CDR3 protein is CASSFGRSYEQYF. The DNA for the CDR3 is TGTGCCAGCAGTTTTGGACGCTCCTACGAGCAGTACTTC. The genes are TRBV27 and TRBJ2-7; D unclear. V was trimmed by 3 bases and J by 0 bases, leaving 6 bases between them. Germline assignment: CDR1 MNHEY and CDR2 SMNVEV (reference sequence). CDR3 length: 13 residues.

The chain links TRBV11-2 to TRBJ2-2, with no clear D. V lost 5 bases to trimming and J lost 0 bases, with 16 bases between them. From germline, CDR1 is SGHAT and CDR2 FQNNGV. The CDR3 spans 17 residues. The CDR3 DNA follows: TGTGCCAGCAGCCGATATTTGACCATCGCGAACACCGGGGAGCTGTTTTTT. It specifies CASSRYLTIANTGELFF.

This chain links TRBV19 with TRBJ2-1; 8 bases line up with TRBD2. CDR3 length: 14 residues. Germline trimming cut 7 bases from V and 7 bases from J; bases unmatched to any gene: 9. Germline CDR1 reads LNHDA; CDR2 reads SQIVND (reference sequence). CDR3 region: CASTSGRGKNEQFF. The CDR3 nucleotides are TGTGCCAGTACGTCCGGGAGGGGAAAAAATGAGCAGTTCTTC. Complete variable domain (other parts from reference TRBV19 and TRBJ2-1): DGGITQSPKYLFRKEGQNVTLSCEQNLNHDAMYWYRQDPGQGLRLIYYSQIVNDFQKGDIAEGYSVSREKKESFPLTVTSAQKNPTAFYLCASTSGRGKNEQFFGPGTRLTVL.

The chain uses TRBV6-1 and TRBJ2-7; TRBD1 aligns across 7 bases. The CDR3 has 14 residues. Unmatched junction bases numbered 8, after V lost 6 bases and J lost 3 bases. CDR1 and CDR2 (germline): MNHNS, SASEGT. CDR3 sequence: CASRTGNPIYEQYF. The CDR3 region has the DNA TGTGCCAGCAGGACAGGGAACCCGATCTACGAGCAGTACTTC.

The chain has TRBV7-2 and TRBJ2-7, with D possibly matching TRBD2 (5 bases). Germline lookup yields CDR1 SGHTA and CDR2 FQGNSA. The CDR3 is 12 residues long. Trimming stripped 5 bases from V and 5 bases from J, with 10 bases between. The CDR3 DNA reads as TGTGCCAGCAGCCAACTAGGGCACGAGCAGTACTTC. This translates into CASSQLGHEQYF.

The chain has TRBV29-1 and TRBJ2-7; TRBD1 agrees at 9 bases. Per germline, CDR1 SQVTM and CDR2 ANQGSEA. The junction had 10 bases not matched to a gene; V was cut back by 6 bases and J by 7 bases. The CDR3 has 13 residues. CDR3 residues: CSVQQGALPEQYF. Here the CDR3 DNA reads TGCAGCGTCCAACAGGGGGCGCTACCTGAGCAGTACTTC.

This chain connects TRBV28 to TRBJ2-2; D is uncertain. This CDR3 is built from 14 residues. Germline V gene data show CDR1 as MDHEN and CDR2 as SYDVKM. Trimming stripped 3 bases from V and 1 base from J, with 6 bases between. DNA of the CDR3: TGTGCCAGCAGTTTGATGGAGAACACCGGGGAGCTGTTTTTT. The encoded protein is CASSLMENTGELFF.

This chain links TRBV6-5 with TRBJ1-5; D might be TRBD1 (6 bases). The CDR3 is made up of 15 amino acids. Trimming shortened V by 8 bases and J by 3 bases, and 17 bases separated the two germline ends. CDR1 is MNHEY and CDR2 is SVGAGI in the germline V gene. The CDR3 spells CASGTSGAHNQPQHF. CDR3 coding DNA: TGTGCCAGCGGCACCTCAGGGGCCCACAATCAGCCCCAGCATTTT.